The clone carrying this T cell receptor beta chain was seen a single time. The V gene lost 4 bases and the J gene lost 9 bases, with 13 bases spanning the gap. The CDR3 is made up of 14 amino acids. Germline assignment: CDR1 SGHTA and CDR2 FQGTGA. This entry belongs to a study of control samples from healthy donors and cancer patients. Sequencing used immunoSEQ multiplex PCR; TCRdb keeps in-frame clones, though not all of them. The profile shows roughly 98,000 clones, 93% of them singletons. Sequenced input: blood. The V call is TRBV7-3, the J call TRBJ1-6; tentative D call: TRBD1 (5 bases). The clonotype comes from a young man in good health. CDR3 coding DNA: TGTGCCAGCAGCTCCTCGGGGCCGGGTTCACCCCTCCACTTT. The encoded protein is CASSSSGPGSPLHF.